This TCR beta chain was identified in a study of cytomegalovirus exposure and HLA in healthy donors. Study-level points and caveats: Later findings reportedly placed an Asian-associated ancestry cluster below the approximately 630-donor mean for N-insertions. With further analysis later on, most CMV-associated TCR beta chains appeared HLA-restricted. Overall, approximately 150 TCR beta chains were annotated as cytomegalovirus-associated.

PCR was performed using 60 Vbeta and 13 Jbeta primers. Sequencing was performed with immunoSEQ multiplex PCR; in TCRdb, only in-frame clones are kept and a portion is missing. Among some 200,000 clones listed, roughly 80% were seen once. Samples came from healthy bone marrow donors. With regard to this clone: Its target is not known.

V was pared by 3 bases and J by 0 bases, with 8 bases between. The CDR3 consists of 15 residues. CDR1 is LNHDA, CDR2 SQIVND, per germline (reference sequence). Sequences were obtained from PBMCs. This sequence was found in a young woman in good health and CMV-seronegative. The chain links TRBV19 to TRBJ2-2; D is unresolved. CDR3 in DNA: TGTGCCAGTAGTATGGGCAACGCGAACACCGGGGAGCTGTTTTTT. Translation gives CASSMGNANTGELFF.